The T cell receptor beta chain under discussion was sequenced for a study of blood T cells in healthy people across ages. Primed by a sample-barcoded 5' primer and a J-beta primer mix, a second PCR proceeded for 7 to 11 cycles. MiXCR, run by TCRdb on the 5' RACE reads, gives a single entry per CDR3 protein. The sample contains about 680,000 distinct CDR3 sequences, approximately 50% of which appear only once. The germline CDR1 and CDR2 sequences are SGDLS and YYNGEE. The CDR3 consists of 15 residues. Between the trimmed V and J ends, which lost 3 bases and 4 bases, there was a span of 14 bases. The chain carries TRBV9 and TRBJ2-1, with a weak D call TRBD1 (6 bases). The TCR sequence derives from a woman aged 60-70 years in good health. What was sequenced was blood. The CDR3 DNA reads as TGTGCCAGCAGCGCCACAGGGTTGGGATACAATGAGCAGTTCTTC. It encodes CASSATGLGYNEQFF.